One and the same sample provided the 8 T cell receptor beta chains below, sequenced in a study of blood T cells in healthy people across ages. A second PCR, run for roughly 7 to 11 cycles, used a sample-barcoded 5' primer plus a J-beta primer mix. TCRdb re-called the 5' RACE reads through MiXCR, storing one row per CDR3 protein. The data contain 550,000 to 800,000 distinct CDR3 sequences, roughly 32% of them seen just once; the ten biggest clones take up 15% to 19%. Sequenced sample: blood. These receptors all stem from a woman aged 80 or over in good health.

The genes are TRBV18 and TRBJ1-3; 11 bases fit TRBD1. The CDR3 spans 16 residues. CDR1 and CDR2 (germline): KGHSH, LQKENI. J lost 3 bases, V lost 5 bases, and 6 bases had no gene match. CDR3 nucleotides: TGTGCCAGCTCAGTCGGACAGGGGGCGAGTGGAAACACCATATATTTT. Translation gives CASSVGQGASGNTIYF.

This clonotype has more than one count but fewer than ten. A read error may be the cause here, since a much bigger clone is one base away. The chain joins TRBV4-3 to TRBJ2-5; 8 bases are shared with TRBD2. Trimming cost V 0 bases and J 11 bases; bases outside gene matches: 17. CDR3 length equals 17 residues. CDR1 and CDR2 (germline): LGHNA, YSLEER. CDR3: CASSQDSGTSAYNEQYF. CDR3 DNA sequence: TGCGCCAGCAGCCAAGATTCCGGGACTAGTGCCTACAATGAGCAGTACTTC.

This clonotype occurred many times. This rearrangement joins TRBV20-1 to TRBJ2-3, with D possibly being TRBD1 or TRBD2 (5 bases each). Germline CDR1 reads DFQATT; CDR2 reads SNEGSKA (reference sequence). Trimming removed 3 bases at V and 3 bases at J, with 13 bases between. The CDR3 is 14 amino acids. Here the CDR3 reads CSARNDGATDTQYF. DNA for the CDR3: TGCAGTGCTAGGAACGACGGGGCGACAGATACGCAGTATTTT.

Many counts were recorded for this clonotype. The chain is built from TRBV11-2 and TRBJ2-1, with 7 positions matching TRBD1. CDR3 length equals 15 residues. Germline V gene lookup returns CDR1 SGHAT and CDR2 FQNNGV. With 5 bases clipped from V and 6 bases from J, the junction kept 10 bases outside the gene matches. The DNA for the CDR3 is TGTGCCAGCAGCCCGCGGACAGGCTCGGGCAATGAGCAGTTCTTC. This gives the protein CASSPRTGSGNEQFF. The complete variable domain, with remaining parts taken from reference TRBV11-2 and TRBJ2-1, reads EAGVAQSPRYKIIEKRQSVAFWCNPISGHATLYWYQQILGQGPKLLIQFQNNGVVDDSQLPKDRFSAERLKGVDSTLKIQPAKLEDSAVYLCASSPRTGSGNEQFFGPGTRLTVL.

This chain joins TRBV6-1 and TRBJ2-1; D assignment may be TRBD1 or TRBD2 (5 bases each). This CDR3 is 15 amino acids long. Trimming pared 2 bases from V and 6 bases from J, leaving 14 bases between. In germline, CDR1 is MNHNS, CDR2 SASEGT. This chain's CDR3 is CASSEFAGTGNEQFF. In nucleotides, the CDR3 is TGTGCCAGCAGTGAATTCGCAGGGACGGGCAATGAGCAGTTCTTC.

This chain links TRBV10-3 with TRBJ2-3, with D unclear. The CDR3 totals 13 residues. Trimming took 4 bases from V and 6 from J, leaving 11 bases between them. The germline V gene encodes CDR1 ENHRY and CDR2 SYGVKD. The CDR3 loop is CAISVRARDTQYF. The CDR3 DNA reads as TGTGCCATCAGTGTAAGGGCCCGGGATACGCAGTATTTT.

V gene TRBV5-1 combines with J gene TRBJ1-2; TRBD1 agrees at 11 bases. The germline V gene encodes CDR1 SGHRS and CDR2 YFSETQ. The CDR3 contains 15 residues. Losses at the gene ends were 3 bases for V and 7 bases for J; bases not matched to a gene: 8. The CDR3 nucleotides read TGCGCCAGCAGCTACGGACAGGGGGCGGTTATTGGCTACACCTTC. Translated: CASSYGQGAVIGYTF.

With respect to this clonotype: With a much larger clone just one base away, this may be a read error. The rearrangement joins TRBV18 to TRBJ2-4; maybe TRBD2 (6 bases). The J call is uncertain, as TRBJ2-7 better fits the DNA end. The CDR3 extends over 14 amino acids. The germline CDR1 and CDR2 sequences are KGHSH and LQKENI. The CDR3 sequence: CASAPLNGGNEQYF. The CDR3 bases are TGTGCCAGCGCACCACTCAACGGGGGTAACGAGCAGTACTTC.